Each of the 20 T cell receptor beta chains below was sequenced from the same sample in a study of shared clonotypes between healthy human individuals. TCRdb's table, derived via immunoSEQ multiplex PCR, lists solely in-frame clones and lacks some. The table has 950,000 to 1,200,000 clones, about 80% seen once. Material: memory CD4+ T cells from PBMCs. Stated subset: CD45RA-negative fraction. The receptors here all came from a man aged 18 to 29 in good health. Some clones in this sample may be carry-over from other donors' samples.

The CDR3 sequence: CASSLGRLEQFF. The CDR3 DNA reads as TGTGCCAGCAGCCTCGGACGGCTTGAGCAGTTCTTC. The chain joins TRBV4-2 to TRBJ2-1; no clear D gene. There are 12 residues in the CDR3. CDR1 is LGHNA and CDR2 is YNFKEQ in the germline V gene. V was shortened by 4 bases and J by 9 bases, with 10 bases between the two germline ends.

The rearrangement uses TRBV28 and TRBJ1-1; TRBD1 matches at 7 bases. The CDR3 extends over 16 amino acids. The germline V gene encodes CDR1 MDHEN and CDR2 SYDVKM. Losses at the gene ends were 5 bases for V and 3 bases for J; bases not matched to a gene: 12. The CDR3 DNA reads as TGTGCCAGCAGTACCGCAGGGGGTCGGGGGGACACTGAAGCTTTCTTT. Protein product: CASSTAGGRGDTEAFF.

This clone was seen a handful of times. This chain connects TRBV18 to TRBJ1-2; unclear D gene. The germline V gene encodes CDR1 KGHSH and CDR2 LQKENI. V was clipped by 0 bases and J by 6 bases, with 17 bases between them. This CDR3 has 16 residues. The CDR3: CASSPPGRSPFDGYTF. CDR3 nucleotides: TGTGCCAGCTCACCACCGGGCAGGTCCCCCTTTGATGGCTACACCTTC.

The gene calls are TRBV5-6 and TRBJ2-3; TRBD2 aligns across 7 bases. Trimming took 4 bases from V and 4 from J; bases not matched to a gene: 12. Germline CDR1 and CDR2: SGHDT and YYEEEE. There are 16 residues in the CDR3. The CDR3 is CASSPAGDLGADTQYF. The CDR3 DNA is TGTGCCAGCAGCCCGGCGGGGGACCTCGGGGCAGATACGCAGTATTTT. The complete variable domain, with remaining parts taken from reference TRBV5-6 and TRBJ2-3, reads DAGVTQSPTHLIKTRGQQVTLRCSPKSGHDTVSWYQQALGQGPQFIFQYYEEEERQRGNFPDRFSGHQFPNYSSELNVNALLLGDSALYLCASSPAGDLGADTQYFGPGTRLTVL.

In its sample, this clone was seen a few times. Different DNA sequences within this sample yield the same CDR3. The chain carries TRBV28 and TRBJ1-1, with a possible D match to TRBD1 (5 bases). CDR1 is MDHEN and CDR2 is SYDVKM in the germline V gene. The CDR3 extends over 13 amino acids. The ends were cut back, 8 bases at V and 3 bases at J, with 13 bases in the middle. CDR3 nucleotides: TGTGCCAGCTCACTTCGGGGGTACACTGAAGCTTTCTTT. It specifies CASSLRGYTEAFF.

The rearrangement joins TRBV25-1 to TRBJ2-6; no definite D call. Germline V gene lookup returns CDR1 MGHDK and CDR2 SYGVNS. The CDR3 spans 16 residues. V lost 1 base and J lost 0, with 7 bases in between. This chain's CDR3 is CASSESPLSGANVLTF. The CDR3 bases are TGTGCCAGCAGTGAATCCCCCCTCTCTGGGGCCAACGTCCTGACTTTC.

This clone was found once. This sequence joins TRBV6-1 and TRBJ1-3; maybe TRBD1 (5 bases). V gave up 3 bases and J gave up 0 bases, with 15 bases separating them. Germline V gene data show CDR1 as MNHNS and CDR2 as SASEGT. The CDR3 loop spans 17 amino acids. The CDR3 nucleotides are TGTGCCAGCAGTGACTTCAGGGACCCTAGCTCTGGAAACACCATATATTTT. Its protein product is CASSDFRDPSSGNTIYF.

The chain couples TRBV5-7 to TRBJ2-3, with D perhaps TRBD1 (5 bases). TRBV5-7 is assigned to the ORF class and has an uncertain function. Trimming stripped 0 bases from V and 7 bases from J, with 12 bases between. The CDR3 extends over 14 amino acids. This chain's CDR3 is CASSLVPGRYTQYF. CDR3 bases: TGTGCCAGCAGCTTGGTCCCAGGGCGGTATACGCAGTATTTT.

The chain joins TRBV4-2 to TRBJ2-5, with TRBD2 matching 7 bases. Germline V gene sequence: CDR1 LGHNA, CDR2 YNFKEQ. The CDR3 extends over 14 amino acids. After removal of 6 bases from V and 3 bases from J, the junction contained 7 bases not matched to a gene. Here the CDR3 DNA reads TGTGCCAGCAGTCCAGGCGGGGGTAAAGAGACCCAGTACTTC. This gives the protein CASSPGGGKETQYF.

A note on this clone: One junction end does not reproduce the germline sequence, and a read error may be involved. The same CDR3 also results from other DNA sequences found in this sample. This chain joins TRBV4-2 and TRBJ1-5; no clear D. The germline V gene encodes CDR1 LGHNA and CDR2 YNFKEQ. The CDR3 consists of 15 residues. The CDR3 DNA reads as TGTGCCAGCAGCCAAGATAGGGCGGGGTATCAGCCTCAGCATTTT. Its translation: CASSQDRAGYQPQHF.

The chain employs TRBV6-1 and TRBJ2-7; D ambiguous. The CDR3 is 12 amino acids. Germline CDR1 is MNHNS and CDR2 is SASEGT. Deletions cut 4 bases from V and 3 bases from J, with 7 bases between. This CDR3 is CASSGSFYEQYF. The CDR3 DNA is TGTGCCAGCAGTGGCTCCTTCTACGAGCAGTACTTC.

This clone was observed many times. This rearrangement joins TRBV10-2 to TRBJ2-1, with 13 bases identical to TRBD2. The V and J ends lost 3 bases and 12 bases, in that order; junction bases with no gene match: 14. Germline V gene lookup returns CDR1 WSHSY and CDR2 SAAADI. The CDR3 has 17 residues. The CDR3 DNA reads as TGCGCCAGCAGTGATCCTGGACTAGCGGGAGATAGCGGGAGGCAGTTCTTC. Translated: CASSDPGLAGDSGRQFF.

J is TRBJ2-2 and V is TRBV18; no clear D. Germline CDR1 KGHSH, CDR2 LQKENI. V lost 2 bases, J lost 7 bases, and 14 bases lay in between. The CDR3 loop spans 15 amino acids. CDR3 DNA sequence: TGTGCCAGCTCACCAGGCGCAACAAGGGTCGGGGAGCTGTTTTTT. Its translation: CASSPGATRVGELFF.

The rearrangement joins TRBV19 to TRBJ2-1, with 7 bases matching TRBD1. With 1 base clipped from V and 4 bases from J, the junction kept 4 bases outside the gene matches. Germline V lookup: CDR1 LNHDA, CDR2 SQIVND (reference sequence). This CDR3 has 15 amino acids. The CDR3 protein is CASSIGQGIYNEQFF. CDR3 DNA sequence: TGTGCCAGTAGTATAGGACAGGGAATTTACAATGAGCAGTTCTTC.

In this sample, this clone turned up once. The V gene is TRBV28, the J gene TRBJ1-1, with D unclear. The germline V and J ends were trimmed by 5 bases and 5 bases, with 15 bases remaining between them. This CDR3 has 14 residues. The germline CDR1 and CDR2 sequences are MDHEN and SYDVKM. The CDR3 DNA sequence: TGTGCCAGCAGTCCCCTTAAATGGGGAACTGAAGCTTTCTTT. It specifies CASSPLKWGTEAFF.

This chain connects TRBV18 to TRBJ1-5; D possibly corresponds to TRBD1 (5 bases). The CDR3 totals 14 residues. The germline CDR1 and CDR2 sequences are KGHSH and LQKENI. Trimming pared 3 bases from V and 3 bases from J, leaving 9 bases between. This CDR3 is CASSPGRDNQPQHF. CDR3 DNA sequence: TGTGCCAGCTCACCGGGACGAGACAATCAGCCCCAGCATTTT.

Written as DNA, the CDR3 is TGTGCCAGCAGTTTATGGGGGACCGCCTCCTACGAGCAGTACTTC. Its translation is CASSLWGTASYEQYF. V is TRBV28 and J is TRBJ2-7; D is perhaps TRBD1 or TRBD2 (5 bases each). The ends were cut back, 0 bases at V and 0 bases at J, with 9 bases in the middle. The germline gives CDR1 MDHEN, CDR2 SYDVKM. The CDR3 sequence is 15 residues long. Together with reference TRBV28 and TRBJ2-7, the CDR3 gives the full variable domain: DVKVTQSSRYLVKRTGEKVFLECVQDMDHENMFWYRQDPGLGLRLIYFSYDVKMKEKGDIPEGYSVSREKKERFSLILESASTNQTSMYLCASSLWGTASYEQYFGPGTRLTVT.

As DNA, the CDR3 is TGTGCCAGCAGCTTGGGCGTAGAACGCACAGATACGCAGTATTTT. Encoded protein: CASSLGVERTDTQYF. V gene TRBV5-4 combines with J gene TRBJ2-3; D gene uncertain. The CDR3 is made up of 15 amino acids. V was trimmed by 0 bases and J by 1 base, leaving 9 bases between them. CDR1 is SGHNT and CDR2 is YYREEE in the germline V gene (reference sequence).

The V and J genes are TRBV18 and TRBJ2-3; D remains ambiguous. There are 15 residues in the CDR3. The germline V and J ends were trimmed by 1 base and 2 bases, with 10 bases remaining between them. Germline CDR1 is KGHSH and CDR2 is LQKENI. CDR3 DNA sequence: TGTGCCAGCTCACCACAGAGCTTACTCACAGATACGCAGTATTTT. Translated, it gives CASSPQSLLTDTQYF.

The rearrangement uses TRBV2 and TRBJ1-3; D is unclear. This CDR3 is built from 14 residues. The germline CDR1 and CDR2 sequences are SNHLY and FYNNEI. V lost 4 bases and J 0 bases, leaving 7 bases between the germline ends. CDR3 DNA sequence: TGTGCCAGCAGTGGAGGGTACTCTGGAAACACCATATATTTT. Translating gives CASSGGYSGNTIYF. The full variable domain, in which reference TRBV2 and TRBJ1-3 provide the parts outside the CDR3, is EPEVTQTPSHQVTQMGQEVILRCVPISNHLYFYWYRQILGQKVEFLVSFYNNEISEKSEIFDDQFSVERPDGSNFTLKIRSTKLEDSAMYFCASSGGYSGNTIYFGEGSWLTVV.